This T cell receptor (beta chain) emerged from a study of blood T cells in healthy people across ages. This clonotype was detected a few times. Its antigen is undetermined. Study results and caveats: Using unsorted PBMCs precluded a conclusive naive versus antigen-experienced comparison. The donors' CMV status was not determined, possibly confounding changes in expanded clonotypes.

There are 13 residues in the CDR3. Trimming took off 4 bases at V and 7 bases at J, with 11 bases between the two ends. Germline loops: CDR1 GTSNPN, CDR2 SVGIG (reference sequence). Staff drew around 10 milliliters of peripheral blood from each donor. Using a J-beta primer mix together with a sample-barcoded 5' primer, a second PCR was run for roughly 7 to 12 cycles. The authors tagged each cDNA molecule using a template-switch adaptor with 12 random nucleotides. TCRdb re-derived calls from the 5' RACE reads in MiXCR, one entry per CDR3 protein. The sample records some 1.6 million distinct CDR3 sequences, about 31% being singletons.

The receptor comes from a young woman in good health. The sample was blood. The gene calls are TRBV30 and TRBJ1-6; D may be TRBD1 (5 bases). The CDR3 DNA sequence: TGTGCCTGGACGGCAGGGAGGAATTCACCCCTCCACTTT. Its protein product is CAWTAGRNSPLHF.